A selection of T cell receptor beta chains follows, all from one sample in a study of T-cell memory formation after mild COVID-19. TCRdb redid the calling of the 5' RACE reads with MiXCR, one entry per CDR3 protein. The table includes a few hundred thousand distinct CDR3 sequences, 25% to 30% detected once. Sequencing used PBMCs or a T cell subset sorted from them (not recorded which). These receptors originate from an adult woman who had mild COVID-19 (a few samples of this study predate the infection). Cell type and time point are not known. Each CDR3 is given with its conserved first and last residue. The D gene is left open where the match is weak. Clone size is shown for a subset of rows, as once, few, many or a class of expanded clone.

d_call	clone_size	j_call	v_call	cdr3_aa	cdr3_nt
-	few	TRBJ2-3	TRBV7-9	CASSPRKGEDTQYF	TGTGCCAGCAGCCCCCGAAAGGGGGAGGATACGCAGTATTTT
-	-	TRBJ2-7	TRBV3-1	CASSHPEPRSGEQYF	TGTGCCAGCAGCCACCCAGAGCCCAGGAGCGGCGAGCAGTACTTC
-	-	TRBJ2-7	TRBV5-1	CASSLEAGVSYEQYF	TGCGCCAGCAGCTTGGAGGCAGGGGTTTCCTACGAGCAGTACTTC
TRBD1	few	TRBJ2-3	TRBV7-8	CASRHDRVPDTQYF	TGTGCCAGCAGACATGACAGGGTCCCAGATACGCAGTATTTT
-	-	TRBJ2-1	TRBV28	CASRRGGPPSYNEQFF	TGTGCCAGCCGGAGGGGCGGCCCGCCCTCCTACAATGAGCAGTTCTTC
TRBD2	-	TRBJ2-7	TRBV9	CASSAGLGGEQYF	TGTGCCAGCAGCGCCGGACTGGGGGGGGAGCAGTACTTC
TRBD2	-	TRBJ2-1	TRBV20-1	CSARKPTSSHNEQFF	TGCAGTGCTAGAAAACCGACTAGCTCCCACAATGAGCAGTTCTTC
-	-	TRBJ2-1	TRBV12-3/TRBV12-4	CASSPRFVTYNEQFF	TGTGCCAGCAGCCCCAGATTCGTGACTTACAATGAGCAGTTCTTC
-	-	TRBJ1-5	TRBV6-5	CASSYGVSNQPQHF	TGTGCCAGCAGTTACGGGGTAAGCAATCAGCCCCAGCATTTT
TRBD1	-	TRBJ2-7	TRBV4-1	CASSQAWTGNYEQYF	TGCGCCAGCAGCCAAGCGTGGACAGGGAACTACGAGCAGTACTTC
-	-	TRBJ2-7	TRBV7-2	CASSSWSVAYEQYF	TGTGCCAGCAGCTCGTGGTCTGTAGCCTACGAGCAGTACTTC
TRBD1	few	TRBJ2-1	TRBV9	CASSAPGTGFYNEQFF	TGTGCCAGCAGCGCACCTGGGACAGGGTTCTACAATGAGCAGTTCTTC
-	-	TRBJ2-1	TRBV7-2	CASSLGLQQFF	TGTGCCAGCAGCTTAGGCCTACAGCAGTTCTTC
-	-	TRBJ2-7	TRBV24-1	CATSVGPPSWGYEQYF	TGTGCCACCAGCGTTGGCCCCCCTTCGTGGGGCTACGAGCAGTACTTC
TRBD1	few	TRBJ2-1	TRBV5-1	CASSFTPGQASSSYNEQFF	TGCGCCAGCAGCTTCACACCGGGACAGGCCTCGAGCTCCTACAATGAGCAGTTCTTC
TRBD1	-	TRBJ2-1	TRBV6-2/TRBV6-3	CASSYGQGLEQFF	TGTGCCAGCAGTTACGGACAGGGGCTTGAGCAGTTCTTC
TRBD2	-	TRBJ2-1	TRBV18	CASSGSGLVSNEQFF	TGTGCCAGCTCAGGCTCGGGACTAGTTAGCAATGAGCAGTTCTTC
-	-	TRBJ2-4	TRBV20-1	CSAQGIILVAKNIQYF	TGCAGTGCCCAAGGGATCATCCTCGTGGCCAAAAACATTCAGTACTTC
TRBD2	few	TRBJ2-1	TRBV7-3	CASSFRTLSGGADYNEQFF	TGTGCCAGCAGCTTCCGTACCCTTAGCGGGGGGGCCGACTACAATGAGCAGTTCTTC
TRBD2	few	TRBJ2-1	TRBV7-9	CASSSGLVFPFEQFF	TGTGCCAGCAGCTCGGGACTAGTATTCCCTTTTGAGCAGTTCTTC
TRBD1	-	TRBJ1-2	TRBV5-1	CASSLEGQGTSYGYTF	TGCGCCAGCAGCTTGGAGGGACAGGGAACTAGCTATGGCTACACCTTC
-	few	TRBJ1-6	TRBV7-9	CASSLASSPLHF	TGTGCCAGCAGCCTGGCCTCTTCACCCCTCCACTTT
TRBD1	few	TRBJ2-1	TRBV27	CASSPWTGSDEQFF	TGTGCCAGCAGTCCGTGGACAGGGTCGGATGAGCAGTTCTTC
TRBD1	-	TRBJ1-1	TRBV7-2	CASSLMAPGQGNTEAFF	TGTGCCAGCAGCTTAATGGCCCCGGGACAGGGGAACACTGAAGCTTTCTTT
-	few	TRBJ2-7	TRBV25-1	CASSERGPVEQYF	TGTGCCAGCAGTGAGCGGGGGCCCGTCGAGCAGTACTTC
TRBD2	-	TRBJ2-1	TRBV12-3/TRBV12-4	CASSPGGRSSNEQFF	TGTGCCAGCAGCCCTGGCGGGAGAAGCAGCAATGAGCAGTTCTTC
-	-	TRBJ2-5	TRBV20-1	CSARGGILETQYF	TGCAGTGCTAGAGGGGGGATCTTGGAGACCCAGTACTTC
-	-	TRBJ2-5	TRBV12-3/TRBV12-4	CASSYLSSSDGETQYF	TGTGCCAGCAGTTACCTTAGCTCCTCGGATGGAGAGACCCAGTACTTC
-	-	TRBJ1-5	TRBV19	CASSIVPTVDNQPQHF	TGTGCCAGTAGTATAGTTCCCACAGTGGACAATCAGCCCCAGCATTTT
-	-	TRBJ1-1	TRBV5-1	CASSSPTGNTEAFF	TGCGCCAGCAGCTCCCCGACAGGGAACACTGAAGCTTTCTTT
-	-	TRBJ1-2	TRBV7-9	CASSPPLSGEDGYTF	TGTGCCAGCAGCCCCCCTCTCTCGGGAGAGGATGGCTACACCTTC
-	many	TRBJ2-7	TRBV7-9	CASSTEGRPGEQYF	TGTGCCAGCAGCACAGAAGGACGGCCAGGCGAGCAGTACTTC
TRBD2	-	TRBJ2-1	TRBV7-9	CASSLRGLAQAGEQFF	TGTGCCAGCAGCTTGAGGGGACTAGCCCAGGCCGGGGAGCAGTTCTTC
TRBD1	-	TRBJ2-7	TRBV12-3/TRBV12-4	CASRQGQPYEQYF	TGTGCCAGCAGACAGGGACAGCCCTACGAGCAGTACTTC
TRBD1	-	TRBJ1-1	TRBV29-1	CSVGSLRGLAEAFF	TGCAGCGTTGGTTCTTTAAGGGGGCTCGCTGAAGCTTTCTTT
TRBD1	few	TRBJ2-7	TRBV5-1	CASSPGQVLYEQYF	TGCGCCAGCAGCCCCGGACAGGTCCTCTACGAGCAGTACTTC
-	-	TRBJ1-2	TRBV7-9	CASSLALGDMWGYTF	TGTGCCAGCAGCTTAGCCCTAGGGGACATGTGGGGCTACACCTTC
-	-	TRBJ2-7	TRBV7-2	CASSRRTATYEQYF	TGTGCCAGCAGCCGGAGGACAGCCACCTACGAGCAGTACTTC
-	few	TRBJ2-7	TRBV25-1	CASGKGLDEQYF	TGTGCCAGCGGTAAAGGTTTGGACGAGCAGTACTTC
-	many	TRBJ1-1	TRBV29-1	CSALTVNTEAFF	TGCAGCGCCCTGACAGTGAACACTGAAGCTTTCTTT
TRBD1	-	TRBJ2-3	TRBV12-3/TRBV12-4	CASRADRGLKDTQYF	TGTGCCAGCAGGGCCGACAGGGGGCTGAAAGATACGCAGTATTTT
-	-	TRBJ2-3	TRBV5-1	CASSRTGPSDTQYF	TGCGCCAGCAGCCGGACGGGGCCGTCGGATACGCAGTATTTT
TRBD2	-	TRBJ2-2	TRBV2	CASRLSGMGTGELFF	TGTGCCAGCAGGTTAAGCGGGATGGGCACCGGGGAGCTGTTTTTT
-	few	TRBJ2-7	TRBV5-4	CASSSWTVNYEQYF	TGTGCCAGCAGCTCGTGGACAGTAAACTACGAGCAGTACTTC
-	few	TRBJ1-1	TRBV10-3	CAISESGGTFTEAFF	TGTGCCATCAGTGAGTCGGGGGGGACATTCACTGAAGCTTTCTTT
-	many	TRBJ2-1	TRBV24-1	CATSDFSGEQFF	TGTGCCACCAGTGATTTCAGCGGGGAGCAGTTCTTC
-	-	TRBJ1-5	TRBV6-1	CASSEVWAGPQFQPQHF	TGTGCCAGCAGTGAAGTTTGGGCAGGCCCCCAGTTCCAGCCCCAGCATTTT